This T cell receptor beta chain came from a study of spatial heterogeneity in lung cancer. Study-level results: Counts of expanded alpha and beta TCRs within tumors tracked the tumor nonsynonymous mutation count. In tumor T cells, estimated coverage reached roughly 6.7% for alpha chains and approximately 12% for beta chains.

The CDR3 contains 17 residues. Germline V gene sequence: CDR1 SGHNT, CDR2 YYREEE (reference sequence). V was clipped by 3 bases and J by 2 bases; unmatched bases: 4. This clonotype was picked up many times. Its antigen is still unknown. This beta chain came through as a stray read in a library set up for alpha chains, and its size says little. The sample's time point: sample taken at primary tumor resection. The roughly 79 donors had untreated early-stage non-small cell lung cancer. No cells were sorted before sequencing. The whole RNA sequenced was extracted from tumor, nontumor lung or frozen PBMC. Each CDR3 protein is one row after TCRdb ran MiXCR on the 5' RACE reads. The sample records about 6,900 distinct CDR3 sequences, approximately 12% being singletons.

The source material was lung tumor tissue, sampled at surgery. The TCR sequence derives from a male donor with early-stage non-small cell lung cancer. This rearrangement joins TRBV5-4 to TRBJ2-6; 11 positions match TRBD2. The CDR3 loop reads CASSWLAGGAGANVLTF. CDR3 DNA sequence: TGTGCCAGCAGCTGGCTAGCGGGAGGCGCTGGGGCCAACGTCCTGACTTTC.